The 21 T cell receptor beta chains listed next were all sequenced from one sample in a study of shared clonotypes between healthy human individuals. Using immunoSEQ multiplex PCR, the repertoire was profiled, and TCRdb retains in-frame clones only, with some absent. The sample consists of over a million clones, roughly 70% of them appearing once. Material: memory CD4+ T cells sorted from blood. Specified subset: CD45RA-negative fraction. The receptors were sampled from a man aged 18 to 29 in good health.

In this sample, this clone turned up once. V is TRBV29-1 and J is TRBJ2-5; unclear D gene. Trimming took off 5 bases at V and 4 bases at J, with 14 bases between the two ends. The V gene's germline CDR1 is SQVTM and CDR2 ANQGSEA. CDR3 size: 13 residues. The CDR3 sequence is CSVRDSKGETQYF. In nucleotides, the CDR3 is TGCAGCGTTCGAGACTCTAAAGGAGAGACCCAGTACTTC.

This chain links TRBV28 with TRBJ2-7; D remains ambiguous. Trimming left V 3 bases short and J 5 bases short, with 5 bases between. Germline CDR1 is MDHEN and CDR2 is SYDVKM. CDR3 size: 11 residues. CDR3 in DNA: TGTGCCAGCAGTTTCGGAAACGAGCAGTACTTC. Translating gives CASSFGNEQYF.

This clone was seen a few times. The chain links TRBV5-4 to TRBJ1-2, with a possible D match to TRBD1 (5 bases). V was cut by 0 bases and J by 3 bases, with 9 bases left in between. The CDR3 is made up of 14 amino acids. Germline V gene lookup returns CDR1 SGHNT and CDR2 YYREEE (reference sequence). CDR3 sequence (DNA): TGTGCCAGCAGCTTGGCCGACAGCCACTATGGCTACACCTTC. Translating gives CASSLADSHYGYTF.

The table lists this clone with many counts. The chain joins TRBV7-8 to TRBJ1-3, with TRBD1 identical over 7 bases. In germline, CDR1 is SGHVS, CDR2 FQNEAQ. Losses at the gene ends were 5 bases for V and 0 bases for J; bases not matched to a gene: 10. This CDR3 contains 17 residues. CDR3 coding DNA: TGTGCCAGCAGCCTAAGGCCGACAGGGTCCTCTGGAAACACCATATATTTT. Its translation: CASSLRPTGSSGNTIYF. The full variable domain, in which reference TRBV7-8 and TRBJ1-3 provide the parts outside the CDR3, is GAGVSQSPRYKVAKRGQDVALRCDPISGHVSLFWYQQALGQGPEFLTYFQNEAQLDKSGLPSDRFFAERPEGSVSTLKIQRTQQEDSAVYLCASSLRPTGSSGNTIYFGEGSWLTVV.

This chain joins TRBV7-2 and TRBJ2-3; 7 nucleotides match TRBD2. The J segment lost 5 bases and the V segment lost 3 bases, leaving 8 bases of the junction unmatched. This CDR3 region has 15 residues. CDR1 is SGHTA, CDR2 FQGNSA, per germline. For the CDR3, the DNA is TGTGCCAGCAGCTTTATAAGGGGCGGGGGAGATACGCAGTATTTT. It encodes CASSFIRGGGDTQYF.

Points on this clone: Other DNA sequences in this specimen translate into the identical CDR3. The chain employs TRBV6-5 and TRBJ2-7, with TRBD2 matching over 15 bases. Germline trimming cut 6 bases from V and 6 bases from J; bases unmatched to any gene: 3. Looked up from germline, CDR1 is MNHEY and CDR2 is SVGAGI. The CDR3 has 14 residues. The CDR3 sequence: CASRPGLAGGEQYF. The CDR3 coding sequence is TGTGCCAGCAGGCCGGGACTAGCGGGAGGCGAGCAGTACTTC.

The rearrangement uses TRBV30 and TRBJ2-1; D unresolved. Trimming stripped 0 bases from V and 8 bases from J, with 11 bases between. Germline V gives CDR1 GTSNPN, CDR2 SVGIG (reference sequence). The CDR3 has 13 residues. The CDR3 here is CAWSVSRRHEQFF. The CDR3 DNA is TGTGCCTGGAGTGTAAGTAGACGGCATGAGCAGTTCTTC.

This chain connects TRBV9 to TRBJ2-2, with D perhaps assigned TRBD1 or TRBD2 (5 bases each). CDR3 length: 14 amino acids. Germline CDR1 and CDR2: SGDLS and YYNGEE. With 3 bases removed from V and 3 bases from J, the gap between germline ends came to 9 bases. The CDR3 loop reads CASSGQGDTGELFF. As DNA, the CDR3 is TGTGCCAGCAGCGGGCAGGGAGACACCGGGGAGCTGTTTTTT. The whole variable domain, filled in from reference TRBV9 and TRBJ2-2, reads DSGVTQTPKHLITATGQRVTLRCSPRSGDLSVYWYQQSLDQGLQFLIQYYNGEERAKGNILERFSAQQFPDLHSELNLSSLELGDSALYFCASSGQGDTGELFFGEGSRLTVL.

The rearrangement joins TRBV6-5 to TRBJ1-5; 7 bases line up with TRBD1. Looked up from germline, CDR1 is MNHEY and CDR2 is SVGAGI. J lost 4 bases, V lost 2 bases, and 5 bases had no gene match. There are 15 residues in the CDR3. The CDR3 is CASSYKAGGNQPQHF. In nucleotides, the CDR3 is TGTGCCAGCAGTTACAAGGCAGGGGGGAATCAGCCCCAGCATTTT.

The V and J genes are TRBV28 and TRBJ2-5; 14 bases agree with TRBD2. Germline CDR1 is MDHEN and CDR2 is SYDVKM. The junction had 10 bases not matched to a gene; V was cut back by 5 bases and J by 5 bases. The CDR3 loop spans 17 amino acids. The CDR3 is CASSKGTSGSWGETQYF. DNA for the CDR3: TGTGCCAGCAGTAAAGGGACTAGCGGGAGTTGGGGGGAGACCCAGTACTTC.

Many counts were recorded for this clone. The chain links TRBV5-6 to TRBJ2-3; D not certain. The V gene's germline CDR1 is SGHDT and CDR2 YYEEEE. The CDR3 runs to 16 residues. Trimming removed 0 bases at V and 0 bases at J, with 11 bases between. In DNA form, the CDR3 reads TGTGCCAGCAGCTTGGATCGCAACCCTAGCACAGATACGCAGTATTTT. Protein: CASSLDRNPSTDTQYF.

This clone was detected a few times. The J gene is TRBJ2-2, the V gene TRBV5-1; 8 nucleotides line up with TRBD1. CDR1 is SGHRS, CDR2 YFSETQ, per germline. V shed 4 bases and J 5 bases; nucleotides not matched to a gene: 7. This CDR3 is 15 amino acids long. CDR3 DNA: TGCGCCAGCAGCGCTATGGACAGGGCGACCGGGGAGCTGTTTTTT. Amino acid sequence: CASSAMDRATGELFF. Looking up the rest from reference TRBV5-1 and TRBJ2-2 gives the full variable domain: KAGVTQTPRYLIKTRGQQVTLSCSPISGHRSVSWYQQTPGQGLQFLFEYFSETQRNKGNFPGRFSGRQFSNSRSEMNVSTLELGDSALYLCASSAMDRATGELFFGEGSRLTVL.

The chain joins TRBV28 to TRBJ1-1; TRBD1 matches 7 bases. The CDR3 totals 15 residues. V lost 5 bases and J lost 11; bases outside the gene matches: 17. The V gene's germline CDR1 is MDHEN and CDR2 SYDVKM. The chain's CDR3 is CASSPSSGTVEPAFF. Written as DNA, the CDR3 is TGTGCCAGCAGTCCGTCCTCCGGGACAGTTGAACCTGCTTTCTTT.

The chain uses TRBV30 and TRBJ2-7; maybe TRBD1 (5 bases). CDR1 and CDR2 (germline): GTSNPN, SVGIG (reference sequence). V was cut by 5 bases and J by 0 bases, with 14 bases left in between. This CDR3 is built from 14 residues. For the CDR3, the DNA is TGTGCCTGGGAATCCACCAGGGCCTCCTACGAGCAGTACTTC. Its protein is CAWESTRASYEQYF.

The rearrangement joins TRBV10-1 to TRBJ2-2; perhaps TRBD2 as D (6 bases). Trimming stripped 0 bases from V and 7 bases from J, with 9 bases between. Germline CDR1 WNHNN, CDR2 SYGVQD (reference sequence). The CDR3 length is 14 residues. This CDR3 is CASSESGGGGELFF. CDR3 in DNA: TGCGCCAGCAGTGAGTCCGGGGGAGGCGGGGAGCTGTTTTTT.

This clone was seen a few times. The rearrangement joins TRBV2 to TRBJ1-5, with D tentatively TRBD1 (5 bases). Trimming took 4 bases from V and 9 from J, leaving 13 bases between them. CDR3 length: 13 amino acids. Germline values: CDR1 SNHLY, CDR2 FYNNEI. CDR3 amino acids: CASSGREGTPQHF. DNA of the CDR3: TGTGCCAGCAGTGGCAGGGAAGGGACGCCCCAGCATTTT.

The chain is built from TRBV10-3 and TRBJ1-6, with 10 bases lining up with TRBD1. The CDR3 is 15 amino acids. J lost 9 bases, V lost 0 bases, and 2 bases had no gene match. In germline, CDR1 is ENHRY, CDR2 SYGVKD. CDR3 amino acids: CAISESGTGVSPLHF. The DNA for the CDR3 is TGTGCCATCAGTGAGTCCGGGACAGGGGTTTCACCCCTCCACTTT.

J is TRBJ2-4 and V is TRBV11-2; TRBD2 might be the D (5 bases). Trimming cost V 3 bases and J 0 bases, with 21 bases left between them. This CDR3 spans 19 amino acids. Germline CDR1 reads SGHAT; CDR2 reads FQNNGV. The CDR3 sequence is CASSFAGLVAILAKNIQYF. In DNA, the CDR3 is TGTGCCAGCAGCTTTGCGGGTTTGGTAGCGATACTAGCCAAAAACATTCAGTACTTC. Variable domain in full (rest from reference TRBV11-2 and TRBJ2-4): EAGVAQSPRYKIIEKRQSVAFWCNPISGHATLYWYQQILGQGPKLLIQFQNNGVVDDSQLPKDRFSAERLKGVDSTLKIQPAKLEDSAVYLCASSFAGLVAILAKNIQYFGAGTRLSVL.

On this clone: Other DNA sequences in this sample translate to the same CDR3. The chain carries TRBV6-5 and TRBJ1-5; 12 bases align to TRBD1. The V segment lost 6 bases and the J segment 4 bases; nucleotides outside the gene matches: 1. Germline-derived CDR1 and CDR2 are MNHEY and SVGAGI. The CDR3 length is 14 residues. The CDR3, as DNA: TGTGCCAGCAGGGGACAGGGGGCAAATCAGCCCCAGCATTTT. Its protein is CASRGQGANQPQHF.

V and J are TRBV14 and TRBJ2-7, with 7 bases fitting TRBD2. Germline V lookup: CDR1 SGHDN, CDR2 FVKESK. This CDR3 has 14 amino acids. V was clipped by 1 base and J by 3 bases; unmatched bases: 3. The DNA of the CDR3 is TGTGCCAGCAGCCAAGGGGGAGGGTTCTACGAGCAGTACTTC. This translates into CASSQGGGFYEQYF.

This chain connects TRBV6-1 to TRBJ1-3, with a weak D call TRBD1 (5 bases). CDR1 MNHNS and CDR2 SASEGT come from the germline V gene. V was trimmed by 2 bases and J by 4 bases, leaving 12 bases between them. The CDR3 has 15 residues. This CDR3 is CASSEQGGYGNTIYF. The CDR3 DNA follows: TGTGCCAGCAGTGAACAGGGAGGTTACGGAAACACCATATATTTT.